This TCR beta chain was observed in a study of T cell repertoires in aging, cancer and after chemotherapy. Per germline, CDR1 MNHEY and CDR2 SVGAGI. The ends lost 6 bases at V and 7 bases at J; junction bases unmatched: 6. This CDR3 region has 13 residues. By share, this clonotype ranks as large (0.1 to 1%). The template was genomic DNA from peripheral blood, not RNA. Multiplex touch-down PCR with TRB-A/B primers amplified rearranged V-D-J TRB sequences. TCRdb reprocessed the multiplex PCR reads with MiXCR, giving one entry per CDR3 protein. Here the sample spans hundreds of distinct CDR3 sequences, 25% to 30% being singletons.

What was sequenced was blood. This TCR was recovered from a human donor with a solid tumor. This chain uses TRBV6-5 with TRBJ1-1, with 9 bases identical to TRBD1. The CDR3 bases are TGTGCCAGCAGACGAACAGGGGGCGATGAAGCTTTCTTT. This gives the protein CASRRTGGDEAFF.